These 31 T cell receptor beta chains share one sample of origin, sequenced in a study of regulatory T cells in long-lasting Graves disease. Stated time point: newly diagnosed GD, antithyroid drugs for less than 3 months. Extracted PBMC RNA gave rise to the TCR library. With iRepertoire HTBI primers and Arm-PCR of CDR3 regions, TCR beta libraries were built. TCRdb reanalysed the multiplex PCR reads using MiXCR and keeps one entry per CDR3 protein. This table has about 540,000 distinct CDR3 sequences, less than 15% appearing once. A further study also used this sample, focusing on T cells in Graves' hyperthyroidism and ophthalmopathy.

This specimen was peripheral blood mononuclear cells (PBMCs), taken at new diagnosis, from a patient treated with antithyroid drugs. The receptor source for this set is a young man with Graves disease.

This clonotype showed up many times. The gene calls are TRBV9 and TRBJ1-2; 11 nucleotides match TRBD1. After removal of 5 bases from V and 4 bases from J, the junction contained 7 bases not matched to a gene. The germline CDR1 and CDR2 sequences are SGDLS and YYNGEE. CDR3 length: 15 amino acids. The CDR3 spells CASRPWTGGSYGYTF. The CDR3 nucleotides are TGTGCCAGCAGGCCCTGGACAGGGGGCAGCTATGGCTACACCTTC.

In its sample, this clonotype was seen many times. The rearrangement joins TRBV6-1 to TRBJ2-5, with D tentatively TRBD1 or TRBD2 (5 bases each). This CDR3 is built from 12 residues. Looked up from germline, CDR1 is MNHNS and CDR2 is SASEGT. V was cut by 8 bases and J by 5 bases, with 12 bases left in between. CDR3 nucleotide sequence: TGTGCCAGCCCTAGAAGGGACGAGACCCAGTACTTC. This sequence encodes CASPRRDETQYF.

This clonotype appeared many times. V and J are TRBV10-3 and TRBJ2-3, with 10 bases fitting TRBD2. Germline CDR1 reads ENHRY; CDR2 reads SYGVKD. The CDR3 sequence is 18 residues long. V dropped 5 bases and J dropped 1; count of bases not matched to a gene: 12. The CDR3 sequence is CAISRLTSGTSGTDTQYF. The CDR3 bases are TGTGCCATCAGTAGGCTCACCTCCGGGACTAGCGGCACAGATACGCAGTATTTT.

This chain connects TRBV5-1 to TRBJ1-2, with 7 bases identical to TRBD1. The V gene's germline CDR1 is SGHRS and CDR2 YFSETQ. This CDR3 region has 15 residues. The junction had 6 bases not matched to a gene; V was cut back by 0 bases and J by 4 bases. In DNA form, the CDR3 reads TGCGCCAGCAGCTTGGGGGGGACAGTGCTCTATGGCTACACCTTC. It encodes CASSLGGTVLYGYTF.

In its sample, this clonotype was seen many times. The chain is built from TRBV5-5 and TRBJ1-5, with 9 bases that match TRBD1. The CDR3 contains 15 residues. Trimming removed 4 bases from V and 4 bases from J; junction bases left unmatched: 6. Germline V CDR1 and CDR2: SGHKS, YYEKEE (reference sequence). This CDR3 reads CASSPMGTGNQPQHF. DNA of the CDR3: TGTGCCAGCAGCCCGATGGGGACAGGGAATCAGCCCCAGCATTTT.

This chain connects TRBV10-3 to TRBJ2-2, with unresolved D. Trimming took off 2 bases at V and 0 bases at J, with 10 bases between the two ends. The CDR3 loop spans 16 amino acids. The germline gives CDR1 ENHRY, CDR2 SYGVKD. The CDR3 sequence: CAISEPRLANTGELFF. CDR3 nucleotides: TGTGCCATCAGTGAGCCGAGACTTGCGAACACCGGGGAGCTGTTTTTT.

This clonotype has a count of ten or more. This rearrangement joins TRBV11-3 to TRBJ2-2; D call uncertain. The CDR3 is 12 amino acids. Trimming removed 3 bases at V and 7 bases at J, with 6 bases between. Germline assignment: CDR1 SGHNT and CDR2 YENEEA. CDR3 DNA: TGTGCCAGCAGCTTCTCGTACGGGGAGCTGTTTTTT. Protein sequence: CASSFSYGELFF.

Regarding this clonotype: Being one base from a much bigger clone, this may be a read error. The V gene is TRBV10-3, the J gene TRBJ2-7; D tentatively reads TRBD1 or TRBD2 (6 bases each). This CDR3 contains 14 residues. Trimming left V 8 bases short and J 6 bases short, with 20 bases between. Germline lookup yields CDR1 ENHRY and CDR2 SYGVKD. Here the CDR3 DNA reads TGTGCCATCGGAGCCCTCGAGGGGGGCGTCGAGCAGTACTTC. The encoded protein is CAIGALEGGVEQYF.

On this clonotype: The junction does not match germline at one end; this may be a read error. The chain joins TRBV19 to TRBJ1-5, with TRBD1 as a possible D gene (6 bases). The length of the CDR3 is 16 residues. Germline V CDR1 and CDR2: LNHDA, SQIVND (reference sequence). CDR3 protein: CANSGQGPYSNQPQHF. DNA for the CDR3: TGTGCCAATAGTGGTCAGGGGCCCTATAGCAATCAGCCCCAGCATTTT. The full variable domain, in which reference TRBV19 and TRBJ1-5 provide the parts outside the CDR3, is DGGITQSPKYLFRKEGQNVTLSCEQNLNHDAMYWYRQDPGQGLRLIYYSQIVNDFQKGDIAEGYSVSREKKESFPLTVTSAQKNPTAFYLCANSGQGPYSNQPQHFGDGTRLSIL.

This chain joins TRBV29-1 and TRBJ1-5; 7 nucleotides align to TRBD1. In germline, CDR1 is SQVTM, CDR2 ANQGSEA. This CDR3 spans 15 amino acids. V shed 7 bases, J shed 2 bases, and the junction held 11 bases outside the gene matches. The CDR3 sequence: CSAAGTAERNQPQHF. As DNA, the CDR3 is TGCAGCGCCGCCGGGACAGCGGAACGCAATCAGCCCCAGCATTTT.

The V gene is TRBV29-1, the J gene TRBJ1-6; D gene ambiguous. The CDR3 has 15 residues. Between the trimmed V and J ends, which lost 6 bases and 7 bases, there was a span of 19 bases. From germline, CDR1 is SQVTM and CDR2 ANQGSEA. The CDR3: CSVEGSWIRNSPLHF. In nucleotides, the CDR3 is TGCAGCGTCGAGGGTTCATGGATCAGGAATTCACCCCTCCACTTT. Full variable domain (missing parts from reference TRBV29-1 and TRBJ1-6): SAVISQKPSRDICQRGTSLTIQCQVDSQVTMMFWYRQQPGQSLTLIATANQGSEATYESGFVIDKFPISRPNLTFSTLTVSNMSPEDSSIYLCSVEGSWIRNSPLHFGNGTRLTVT.

This clonotype was counted a few times. V usage is TRBV5-1 and J usage is TRBJ2-7, with TRBD2 matching 9 bases. Germline V gene data show CDR1 as SGHRS and CDR2 as YFSETQ. CDR3 size: 14 residues. Losses at the gene ends were 1 base for V and 5 bases for J; bases not matched to a gene: 4. The chain's CDR3 is CASSLPGLADEQYF. The CDR3 bases are TGCGCCAGCAGCTTGCCGGGACTAGCAGACGAGCAGTACTTC.

The table lists this clonotype with a few counts. The gene calls are TRBV10-3 and TRBJ1-1; 7 positions agree with TRBD1. This CDR3 is 14 amino acids long. J gave up 2 bases and V 5 bases, and 5 bases lay outside the gene matches. The germline V gene has CDR1 ENHRY and CDR2 SYGVKD. The CDR3 region has the DNA TGTGCCATCAGTATCCAGGGGGTTAACACTGAAGCTTTCTTT. It translates to CAISIQGVNTEAFF.

This clonotype was detected ten times or more. The V call is TRBV27, the J call TRBJ1-4; D ambiguous. The length of the CDR3 is 11 residues. Trimming took off 6 bases at V and 8 bases at J, with 7 bases between the two ends. CDR1 MNHEY and CDR2 SMNVEV come from the germline V gene (reference sequence). Here the CDR3 reads CASSEGEKLFF. CDR3 bases: TGTGCCAGCAGCGAGGGAGAAAAACTGTTTTTT.

This clonotype was observed at least ten times. The rearrangement links TRBV20-1 to TRBJ1-1, with D possibly being TRBD1 (5 bases). The CDR3 is made up of 12 amino acids. Germline CDR1 DFQATT, CDR2 SNEGSKA (reference sequence). The CDR3: CRISGAPGDAFF. The DNA for the CDR3 is TGCAGGATTTCCGGGGCCCCAGGAGATGCTTTCTTT.

This clonotype was observed at least ten times. The genes are TRBV7-8 and TRBJ1-4; TRBD1 matches at 7 bases. The trim removed 5 bases at V and 8 bases at J, leaving 8 bases unmatched. The CDR3 is 14 residues long. CDR1 and CDR2 from the germline V gene are SGHVS and FQNEAQ. The CDR3 region has the DNA TGTGCCAGCAGCGGGCGACAGGGCCCCGAAAAACTGTTTTTT. Translating gives CASSGRQGPEKLFF.

This clonotype came up many times. CDR3 protein: CASSLELRPDAEAFF. The DNA for the CDR3 is TGTGCCAGCAGCTTAGAACTTCGACCGGACGCTGAAGCTTTCTTT. V and J are TRBV7-9 and TRBJ1-1; no reliable D call. V was pared by 1 base and J by 6 bases, with 15 bases between. The CDR3 sequence is 15 residues long. The germline CDR1 and CDR2 sequences are SEHNR and FQNEAQ (reference sequence).

This clonotype appeared many times. The chain combines TRBV30 with TRBJ1-2; D may be TRBD1 (5 bases). The CDR3 spans 15 residues. CDR1 and CDR2 (germline): GTSNPN, SVGIG (reference sequence). Trimming left V 0 bases short and J 6 bases short, with 17 bases between. The CDR3 nucleotides are TGTGCCTGGAGTGTACGGTTGGCAGGGAGGCATGGCTACACCTTC. It translates to CAWSVRLAGRHGYTF.

This clonotype was recorded many times. CDR3 sequence reads: CASTATGTGGEKLFF. The CDR3 region has the DNA TGTGCCAGCACCGCTACCGGGACAGGGGGGGAAAAACTGTTTTTT. This rearrangement joins TRBV6-1 to TRBJ1-4; TRBD1 agrees at 11 bases. CDR1 is MNHNS and CDR2 is SASEGT in the germline V gene. The CDR3 has 15 residues. V shed 7 bases, J shed 8 bases, and the junction held 9 bases outside the gene matches.

This clonotype was counted at least ten times. Written as DNA, the CDR3 is TGTGCCAGCAGTCCGGACGGGTACAATGAGCAGTTCTTC. Protein: CASSPDGYNEQFF. The J gene is TRBJ2-1, the V gene TRBV12-3 or TRBV12-4; no reliable D call. This CDR3 spans 13 amino acids. The germline V and J ends were trimmed by 5 bases and 4 bases, with 9 bases remaining between them.

This clonotype occurred many times. The rearrangement links TRBV29-1 to TRBJ1-2, with D maybe TRBD1 (5 bases). The CDR3 totals 13 residues. V was clipped by 4 bases and J by 2 bases, with 11 bases between them. The V gene's germline CDR1 is SQVTM and CDR2 ANQGSEA. The CDR3 is CSVGEDTNYGYTF. CDR3 bases: TGCAGCGTTGGTGAGGACACGAACTATGGCTACACCTTC.

This clonotype was seen more than once but under ten times. The chain is built from TRBV18 and TRBJ1-2, with no clear D. The germline CDR1 and CDR2 sequences are KGHSH and LQKENI. This CDR3 spans 15 amino acids. V was clipped by 3 bases and J by 4 bases, with 15 bases between them. Here the CDR3 DNA reads TGTGCCAGCTCACCCGAGGGCTTGGGGTCCTATGGCTACACCTTC. It is translated as CASSPEGLGSYGYTF.

This clonotype appeared many times. J is TRBJ2-7 and V is TRBV20-1; 8 bases are a match to TRBD2. This CDR3 is 16 amino acids long. J was trimmed by 6 bases and V by 0 bases; bases with no gene match: 13. Germline V gene lookup returns CDR1 DFQATT and CDR2 SNEGSKA (reference sequence). CDR3: CSARDLLSGGKSEQYF. DNA for the CDR3: TGCAGTGCTAGAGATCTTCTTTCGGGAGGGAAGTCCGAGCAGTACTTC.

This clonotype was observed at least ten times. The genes are TRBV29-1 and TRBJ1-1, with a tentative D call TRBD1 (5 bases). V lost 4 bases and J lost 1, with 10 bases in between. The CDR3 consists of 13 residues. Germline CDR1 and CDR2: SQVTM and ANQGSEA. CDR3 sequence reads: CSVGRGQNTEAFF. Here the CDR3 DNA reads TGCAGCGTTGGTAGGGGCCAGAACACTGAAGCTTTCTTT.

With respect to this clonotype: A clone one base away is much larger, so this may be a read error. This chain links TRBV6-9 with TRBJ1-4; a weak D match, TRBD1 (5 bases). Germline values: CDR1 MNHGY, CDR2 SVAAGI. There are 16 residues in the CDR3. CDR3 nucleotides: TGTGCCAGCAGTTACACAGGACGCCGAGGGGATGAAAAACTGGTTTTT. It yields the protein CASSYTGRRGDEKLVF.

This clonotype was observed at least ten times. The CDR3 is CASSYLPVQGETQYF. CDR3 coding DNA: TGTGCCAGCAGTTACCTACCGGTCCAAGGGGAGACCCAGTACTTC. The chain carries TRBV6-5 and TRBJ2-5, with D hard to call. Deletions cut 2 bases from V and 5 bases from J, with 15 bases between. This CDR3 is built from 15 residues. Germline values: CDR1 MNHEY, CDR2 SVGAGI.

This clonotype was observed a handful of times. This sequence joins TRBV6-2 or TRBV6-3 and TRBJ1-4; no firm D call. Germline CDR1 is MNHEY and CDR2 is SVGEGT. The germline V and J ends were trimmed by 2 bases and 5 bases, with 3 bases remaining between them. This CDR3 has 12 amino acids. Here the CDR3 reads CASSYRNEKLFF. The CDR3 nucleotides read TGTGCCAGCAGTTACAGAAATGAAAAACTGTTTTTT.

This clonotype was picked up many times. V usage is TRBV6-2 or TRBV6-3 and J usage is TRBJ1-5; TRBD1 matches at 7 bases. The CDR3 is made up of 14 amino acids. The trim removed 6 bases at V and 3 bases at J, leaving 5 bases unmatched. Germline values: CDR1 MNHEY, CDR2 SVGEGT. The CDR3 DNA reads as TGTGCCAGCAGATACAGGGGTCCCAATCAGCCCCAGCATTTT. This translates into CASRYRGPNQPQHF.

This chain links TRBV29-1 with TRBJ2-7; maybe TRBD2 (6 bases). The CDR3 consists of 13 residues. The germline CDR1 and CDR2 sequences are SQVTM and ANQGSEA. Trimming removed 6 bases from V and 5 bases from J, with 17 bases in between. In DNA, the CDR3 is TGCAGCGTGCCCGGGACTGCGCACCACGAGCAGTACTTC. Its translation: CSVPGTAHHEQYF.

This clonotype came up many times. The V call is TRBV7-3, the J call TRBJ2-7; D tentatively fits TRBD1 or TRBD2 (5 bases each). V lost 2 bases, J lost 6 bases, and 11 bases lay in between. Germline lookup yields CDR1 SGHTA and CDR2 FQGTGA. The CDR3 is made up of 13 amino acids. The CDR3 loop reads CASSLDGGFEQYF. CDR3 bases: TGTGCCAGCAGCTTAGATGGGGGATTCGAGCAGTACTTC. Combining the CDR3 with reference TRBV7-3 and TRBJ2-7 gives the whole variable domain GAGVSQTPSNKVTEKGKYVELRCDPISGHTALYWYRQSLGQGPEFLIYFQGTGAADDSGLPNDRFFAVRPEGSVSTLKIQRTERGDSAVYLCASSLDGGFEQYFGPGTRLTVT.

This clonotype was seen more than once but under ten times. One end of the junction fails to match germline, which may point to a read error. The gene calls are TRBV12-3 or TRBV12-4 and TRBJ1-1, with D unclear. The CDR3 is made up of 13 amino acids. The CDR3 nucleotides are TGTGCCGGCAGTTCCACAGCGAACACTGAAGCTTTCTTT. Its translation is CAGSSTANTEAFF.